The T cell receptor beta chain described here comes from a study of T cell changes during pregnancy in multiple sclerosis. This clone occurred once. Sequencing used immunoSEQ multiplex PCR; TCRdb keeps in-frame clones, though not all of them. This sample carries around 40,000 clones, about nine tenths of them seen once, and the ten largest clones take 0.45% to 0.55%. The V gene's germline CDR1 is SGHDT and CDR2 YYEEEE. Trimming stripped 3 bases from V and 3 bases from J, with 13 bases between. The CDR3 is 15 residues long. This chain links TRBV5-6 with TRBJ1-5; D ambiguous. This TCR came from a female donor in good health, enrolled as a control in a pregnancy study. Sequencing used CD4+ T cells from peripheral blood mononuclear cells, obtained in the first trimester of pregnancy. DNA of the CDR3: TGTGCCAGCAGCTACGGACTGGAAATCAATCAGCCCCAGCATTTT. Translating gives CASSYGLEINQPQHF. Full variable domain (remainder filled in from reference TRBV5-6 and TRBJ1-5): DAGVTQSPTHLIKTRGQQVTLRCSPKSGHDTVSWYQQALGQGPQFIFQYYEEEERQRGNFPDRFSGHQFPNYSSELNVNALLLGDSALYLCASSYGLEINQPQHFGDGTRLSIL.